This T cell receptor (beta chain) was sequenced for a study of neurological immune-mediated disorders. Findings and limits, study-wide: Healthy controls had more TCR clonal expansion than multiple sclerosis, which showed the least, whereas HTLV-1-associated myelopathy showed the most.

This CDR3 has 14 residues. From germline, CDR1 is SGHVS and CDR2 FQNEAQ. TCRdb independently ran MiXCR on the 5' RACE reads; one entry per CDR3 protein. The sample holds about 55,000 distinct CDR3 sequences, around 4.2% seen once. This clonotype ranks as medium-sized. Its antigen is not identified. One junction end disagrees with the germline gene, perhaps due to a read error. The gene calls are TRBV7-8 and TRBJ1-5; no firm D call. This sequence was found in a man aged 45-60 years with multiple sclerosis. The sequencing input was PBMCs. The chain's CDR3 is CASSSESEYQPQNF. The DNA of the CDR3 is TGTGCCAGCAGCTCGGAGTCAGAATATCAGCCCCAGAATTTT.